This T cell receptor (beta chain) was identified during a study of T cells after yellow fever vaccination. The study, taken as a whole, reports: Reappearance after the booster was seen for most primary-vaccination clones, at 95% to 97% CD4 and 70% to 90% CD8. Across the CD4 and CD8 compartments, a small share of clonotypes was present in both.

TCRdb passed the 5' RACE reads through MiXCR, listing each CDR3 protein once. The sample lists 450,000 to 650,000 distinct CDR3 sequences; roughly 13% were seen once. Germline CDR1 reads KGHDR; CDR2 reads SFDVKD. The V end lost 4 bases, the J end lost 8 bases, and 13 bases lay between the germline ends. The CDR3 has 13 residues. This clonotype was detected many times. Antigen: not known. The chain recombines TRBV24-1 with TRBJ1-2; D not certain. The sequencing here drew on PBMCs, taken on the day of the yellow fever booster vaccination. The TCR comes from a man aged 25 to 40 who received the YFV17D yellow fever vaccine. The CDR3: CATSETMGYGYTF. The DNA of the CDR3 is TGTGCCACCAGTGAGACCATGGGGTACGGCTACACCTTC.